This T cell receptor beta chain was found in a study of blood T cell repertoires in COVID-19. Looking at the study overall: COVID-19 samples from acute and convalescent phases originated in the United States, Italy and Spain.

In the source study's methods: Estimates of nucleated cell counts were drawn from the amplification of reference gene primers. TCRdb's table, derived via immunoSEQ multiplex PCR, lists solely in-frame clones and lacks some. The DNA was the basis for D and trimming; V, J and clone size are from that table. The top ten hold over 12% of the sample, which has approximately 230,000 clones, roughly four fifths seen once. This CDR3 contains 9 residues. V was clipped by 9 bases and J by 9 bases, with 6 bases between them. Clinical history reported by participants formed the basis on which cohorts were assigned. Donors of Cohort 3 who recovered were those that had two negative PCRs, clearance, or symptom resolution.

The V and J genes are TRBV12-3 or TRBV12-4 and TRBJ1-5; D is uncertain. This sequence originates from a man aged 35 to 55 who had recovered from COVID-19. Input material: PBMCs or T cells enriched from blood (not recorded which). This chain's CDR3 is CASGRPQHF. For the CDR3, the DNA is TGTGCCAGTGGCCGGCCCCAGCATTTT.